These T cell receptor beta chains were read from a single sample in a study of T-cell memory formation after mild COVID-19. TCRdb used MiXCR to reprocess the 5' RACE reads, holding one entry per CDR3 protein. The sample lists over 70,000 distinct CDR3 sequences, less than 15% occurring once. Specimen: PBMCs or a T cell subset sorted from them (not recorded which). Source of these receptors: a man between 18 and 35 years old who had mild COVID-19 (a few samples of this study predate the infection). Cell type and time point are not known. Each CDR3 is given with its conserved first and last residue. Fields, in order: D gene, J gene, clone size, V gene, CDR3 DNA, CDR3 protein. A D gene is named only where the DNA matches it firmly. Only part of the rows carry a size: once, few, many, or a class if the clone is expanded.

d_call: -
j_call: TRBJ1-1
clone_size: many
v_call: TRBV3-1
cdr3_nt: TGTGCCAGCAGCCAAGGTTTGGAGCGAATGAACACTGAAGCTTTCTTT
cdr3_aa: CASSQGLERMNTEAFF

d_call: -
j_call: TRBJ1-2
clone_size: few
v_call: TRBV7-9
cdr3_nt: TGTGCCAGCAGCTCGGTTTCGTTGAACTATGGCTACACCTTC
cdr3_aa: CASSSVSLNYGYTF

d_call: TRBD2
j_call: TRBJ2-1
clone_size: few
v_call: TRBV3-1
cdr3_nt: TGTGCCAGCGAACGTACTAGCGATAGCTCCTACAATGAGCAGTTCTTC
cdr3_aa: CASERTSDSSYNEQFF

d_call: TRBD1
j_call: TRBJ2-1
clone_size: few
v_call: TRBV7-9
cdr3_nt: TGTGCCAGCAGCTCGCAGGGGGCTCGGGGCAATGAGCAGTTCTTC
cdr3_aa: CASSSQGARGNEQFF

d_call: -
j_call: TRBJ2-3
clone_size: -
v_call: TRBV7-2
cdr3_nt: TGTGCCAGCAGCTTAGCAGGGGGGGGTGTCGCAGATACGCAGTATTTT
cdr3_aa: CASSLAGGGVADTQYF

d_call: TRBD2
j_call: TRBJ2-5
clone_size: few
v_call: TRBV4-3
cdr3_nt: TGCGCCAGCAGTCCGGGGTTTTCTAGCGGCCAAGAGACCCAGTACTTC
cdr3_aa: CASSPGFSSGQETQYF

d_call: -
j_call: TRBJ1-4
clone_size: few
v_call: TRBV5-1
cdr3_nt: TGCGCCAGCAGCTTGGAAGGGTGGAATGAAAAACTGTTTTTT
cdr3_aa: CASSLEGWNEKLFF

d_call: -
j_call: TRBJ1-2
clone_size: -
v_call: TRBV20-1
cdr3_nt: TGCAGTGCTAGGGTGGTGGGTAAGGGCTATGGCTACACCTTC
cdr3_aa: CSARVVGKGYGYTF

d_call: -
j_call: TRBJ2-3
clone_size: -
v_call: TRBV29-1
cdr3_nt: TGCAGCGTTGAAGAGAGGGTAGCGAGGGGCACAGATACGCAGTATTTT
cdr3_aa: CSVEERVARGTDTQYF

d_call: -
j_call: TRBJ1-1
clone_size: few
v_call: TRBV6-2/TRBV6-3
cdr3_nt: TGTGCCAGCAGAATCGAACAGGGAGGGAACACTGAAGCTTTCTTT
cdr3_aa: CASRIEQGGNTEAFF

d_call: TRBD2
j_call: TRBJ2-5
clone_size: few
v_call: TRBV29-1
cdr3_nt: TGCAGCGTTGAGAACGTCGGGGGGTACCAAGAGACCCAGTACTTC
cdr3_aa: CSVENVGGYQETQYF

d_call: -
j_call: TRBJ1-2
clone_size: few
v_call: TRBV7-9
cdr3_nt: TGTGCCAGCAGCTTAGCTTTGGAGGGGAATGGCTACACCTTC
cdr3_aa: CASSLALEGNGYTF

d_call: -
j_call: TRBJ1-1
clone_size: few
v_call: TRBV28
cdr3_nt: TGTGCCAGCACCCCAGGGGTGAACACTGAAGCTTTCTTT
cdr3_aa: CASTPGVNTEAFF

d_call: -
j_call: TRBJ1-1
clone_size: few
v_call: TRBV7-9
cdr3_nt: TGTGCCAGCAGCTCCCCCGGGAACACTGAAGCTTTCTTT
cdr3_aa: CASSSPGNTEAFF

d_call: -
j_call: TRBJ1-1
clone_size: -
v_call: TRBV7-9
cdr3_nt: TGTGCCAGCAGCTTATATCCCCCTTCGGACACTGAAGCTTTCTTT
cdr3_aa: CASSLYPPSDTEAFF

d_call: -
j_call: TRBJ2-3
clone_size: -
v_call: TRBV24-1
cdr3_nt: TGTGCCACCAGTGCTGTCAGGGGGGGGCAAGATACGCAGTATTTT
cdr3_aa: CATSAVRGGQDTQYF

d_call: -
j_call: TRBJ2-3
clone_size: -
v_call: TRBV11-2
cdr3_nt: TGTGCCAGCAGCCTTGGGACCTGGGGCACAGATACGCAGTATTTT
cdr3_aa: CASSLGTWGTDTQYF

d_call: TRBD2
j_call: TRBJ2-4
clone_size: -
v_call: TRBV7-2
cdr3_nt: TGTGCCAGCAGCTTAGTTAGCGGGGGGGCCAAAAACATTCAGTACTTC
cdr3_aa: CASSLVSGGAKNIQYF